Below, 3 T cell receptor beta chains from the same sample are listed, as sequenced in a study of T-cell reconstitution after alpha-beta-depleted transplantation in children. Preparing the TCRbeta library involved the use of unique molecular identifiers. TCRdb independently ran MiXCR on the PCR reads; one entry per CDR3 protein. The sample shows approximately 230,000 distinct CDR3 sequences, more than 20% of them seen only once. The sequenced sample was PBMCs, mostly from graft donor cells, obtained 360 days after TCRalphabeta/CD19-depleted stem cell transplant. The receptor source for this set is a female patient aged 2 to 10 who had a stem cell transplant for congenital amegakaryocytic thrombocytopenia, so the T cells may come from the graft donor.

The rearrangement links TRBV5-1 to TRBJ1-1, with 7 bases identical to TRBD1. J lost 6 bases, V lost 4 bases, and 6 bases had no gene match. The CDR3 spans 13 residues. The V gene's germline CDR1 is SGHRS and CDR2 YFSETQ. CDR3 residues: CASSLTGVAEAFF. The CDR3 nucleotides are TGCGCCAGCAGCCTTACAGGGGTGGCTGAAGCTTTCTTT.

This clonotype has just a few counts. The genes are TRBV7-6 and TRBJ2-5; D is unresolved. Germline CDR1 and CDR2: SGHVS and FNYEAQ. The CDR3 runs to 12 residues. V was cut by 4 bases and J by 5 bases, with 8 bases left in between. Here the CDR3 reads CASSYPAETQYF. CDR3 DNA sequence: TGTGCCAGCAGCTACCCTGCGGAGACCCAGTACTTC.

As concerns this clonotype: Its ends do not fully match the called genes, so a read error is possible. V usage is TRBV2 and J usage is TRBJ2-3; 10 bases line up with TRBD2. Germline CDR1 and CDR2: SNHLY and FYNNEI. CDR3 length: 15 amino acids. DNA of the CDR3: TGTGCCAGCTGTGAGCGGGAGGGAAGCGCAGATACGCAGTATTTT. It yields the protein CASCEREGSADTQYF.